This T cell receptor beta chain stems from a study of beta chain features in type 1 diabetes. Study at large: There were 107,917,701 sorted cells examined across all samples.

V was clipped by 3 bases and J by 2 bases, with 11 bases between them. Germline lookup yields CDR1 LNHNV and CDR2 YYDKDF (reference sequence). The CDR3 totals 15 residues. General study results and limits: Moderate yet significant TCRB CDR3 shortening was seen in Type 1 diabetes patients in all four CD4+ subsets.

As to this clone: The antigen remains unidentified.

Sorted cells reached over 95% purity in every population. Sequenced material consisted of expressed TCRB transcripts (all of the isolated RNA was reverse transcribed). Produced via immunoSEQ multiplex PCR; TCRdb's table is partial and in-frame only. The data contain roughly 350,000 clones, 11% of them seen just once; the ten biggest clones take up 0.015%. This TCR came from a woman aged 25 to 39 in good health. The chain recombines TRBV15 with TRBJ2-1; the D gene is possibly TRBD2 (5 bases). Sequenced input: naive CD4+ T cells from blood. CDR3 loop: CATSRSTNTYNEQFF. For the CDR3, the DNA is TGTGCCACCAGCAGGTCGACTAATACCTACAATGAGCAGTTCTTC.